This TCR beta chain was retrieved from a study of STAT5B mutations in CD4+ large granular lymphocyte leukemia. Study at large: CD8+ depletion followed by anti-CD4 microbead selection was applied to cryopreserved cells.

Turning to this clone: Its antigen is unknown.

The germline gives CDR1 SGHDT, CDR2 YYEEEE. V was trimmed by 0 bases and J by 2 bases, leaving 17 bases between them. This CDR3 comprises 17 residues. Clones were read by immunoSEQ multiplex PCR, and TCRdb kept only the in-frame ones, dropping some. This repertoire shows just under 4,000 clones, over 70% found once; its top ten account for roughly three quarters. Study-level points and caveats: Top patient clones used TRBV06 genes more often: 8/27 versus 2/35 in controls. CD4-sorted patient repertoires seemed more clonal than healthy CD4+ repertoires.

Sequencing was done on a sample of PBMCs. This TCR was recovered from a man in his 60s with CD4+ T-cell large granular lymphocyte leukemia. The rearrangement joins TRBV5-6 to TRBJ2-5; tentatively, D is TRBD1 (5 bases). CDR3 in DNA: TGTGCCAGCAGCTTGGGTGGGGCTGGAGCCTTACAAGAGACCCAGTACTTC. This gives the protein CASSLGGAGALQETQYF.